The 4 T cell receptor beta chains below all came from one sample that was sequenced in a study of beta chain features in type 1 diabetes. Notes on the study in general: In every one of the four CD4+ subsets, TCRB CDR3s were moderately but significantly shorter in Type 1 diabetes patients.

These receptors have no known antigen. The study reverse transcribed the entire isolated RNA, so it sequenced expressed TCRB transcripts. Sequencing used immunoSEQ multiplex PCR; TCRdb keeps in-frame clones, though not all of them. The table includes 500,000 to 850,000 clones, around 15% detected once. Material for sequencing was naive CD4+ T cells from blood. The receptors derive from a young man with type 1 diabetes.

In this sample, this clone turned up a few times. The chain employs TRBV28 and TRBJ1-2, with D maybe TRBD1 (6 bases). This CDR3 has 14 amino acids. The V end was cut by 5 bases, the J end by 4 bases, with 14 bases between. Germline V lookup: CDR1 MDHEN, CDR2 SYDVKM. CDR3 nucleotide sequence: TGTGCCAGCAGTACAACACAGGGTTTCTATGGCTACACCTTC. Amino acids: CASSTTQGFYGYTF.

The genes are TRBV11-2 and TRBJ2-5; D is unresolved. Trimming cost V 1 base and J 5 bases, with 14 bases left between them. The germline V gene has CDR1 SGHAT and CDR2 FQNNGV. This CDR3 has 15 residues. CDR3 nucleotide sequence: TGTGCCAGCAGCTTAGCGTCGGGCATCGGGGAGACCCAGTACTTC. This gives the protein CASSLASGIGETQYF.

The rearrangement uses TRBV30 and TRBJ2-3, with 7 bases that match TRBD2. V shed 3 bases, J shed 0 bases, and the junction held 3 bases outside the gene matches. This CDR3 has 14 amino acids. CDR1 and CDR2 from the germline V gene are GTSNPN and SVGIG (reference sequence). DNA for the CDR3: TGTGCCTGGAGCGGACTAGACAGCACAGATACGCAGTATTTT. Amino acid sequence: CAWSGLDSTDTQYF.

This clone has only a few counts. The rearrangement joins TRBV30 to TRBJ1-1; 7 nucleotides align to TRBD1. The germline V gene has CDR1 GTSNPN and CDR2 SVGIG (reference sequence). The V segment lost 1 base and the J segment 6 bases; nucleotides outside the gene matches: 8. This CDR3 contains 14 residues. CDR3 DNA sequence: TGTGCCTGGAGTGCCCTAGACAGGGACCCTGAAGCTTTCTTT. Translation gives CAWSALDRDPEAFF.